Below, 10 T cell receptor beta chains from the same sample are listed, as sequenced in a study of human T cells and chemical hapten exposure. Each CDR3 protein gets one entry after TCRdb re-called the RACE reads with MiXCR. The sample holds approximately 400,000 distinct CDR3 sequences; roughly 5% are singletons and the top ten take 2% to 3%. The time point here: pre-sensitization, week 0. The sample's treatment: therapeutic diphenylcyclopropenone sensitization with weekly scalp DPC. The sample here was whole blood, taken in connection with sensitization to the hapten diphenylcyclopropenone (DPC). Every receptor here comes from a woman between 45 and 60 years old with alopecia areata. Some clones in this sample may be carry-over from other donors' samples.

This clonotype was detected many times. The V and J genes are TRBV6-2 or TRBV6-3 and TRBJ1-1; a weak D match, TRBD1 (5 bases). CDR1 MNHEY and CDR2 SVGEGT come from the germline V gene. Trimming removed 7 bases from V and 1 base from J, with 25 bases in between. There are 18 residues in the CDR3. The CDR3 is CASTIPSSRARTNTEAFF. The DNA of the CDR3 is TGTGCCAGCACAATCCCCTCCTCCAGGGCAAGGACGAACACTGAAGCTTTCTTT.

V and J are TRBV19 and TRBJ2-1, with 11 bases that match TRBD2. V was clipped by 7 bases and J by 6 bases; unmatched bases: 5. The CDR3 has 14 residues. The V gene's germline CDR1 is LNHDA and CDR2 SQIVND (reference sequence). The CDR3 DNA sequence: TGTGCCAGTAAGGTAGGACTAGCGGGCAATGAGCAGTTCTTC. As protein: CASKVGLAGNEQFF.

The chain uses TRBV5-1 and TRBJ2-5; D might be TRBD2 (6 bases). The CDR3 loop spans 12 amino acids. Deletions cut 4 bases from V and 7 bases from J, with 11 bases between. Germline V lookup: CDR1 SGHRS, CDR2 YFSETQ. CDR3 nucleotide sequence: TGCGCCAGCAGCCATTCAGCGGGGACCCAGTACTTC. Amino acid sequence: CASSHSAGTQYF.

There are many counts of this clonotype. This chain uses TRBV10-1 with TRBJ1-1; tentatively, D is TRBD1 (5 bases). Trimming took off 3 bases at V and 3 bases at J, with 17 bases between the two ends. CDR1 is WNHNN, CDR2 SYGVQD, per germline (reference sequence). The CDR3 extends over 16 amino acids. In DNA, the CDR3 is TGCGCCAGCAGTGAATTGGAGGTAGGGGATGACACTGAAGCTTTCTTT. Translated: CASSELEVGDDTEAFF.

The gene calls are TRBV6-1 and TRBJ1-4; D ambiguous. Germline CDR1 and CDR2: MNHNS and SASEGT. Trimming pared 1 base from V and 5 bases from J, leaving 11 bases between. The CDR3 is 15 amino acids. Here the CDR3 DNA reads TGTGCCAGCAGTGAAGTATTTGGCGGCAATGAAAAACTGTTTTTT. Protein sequence: CASSEVFGGNEKLFF.

A few counts support this clonotype. The rearrangement joins TRBV7-9 to TRBJ2-3; possible D gene TRBD1, 5 bases. Trimming shortened V by 5 bases and J by 8 bases, and 17 bases separated the two germline ends. This CDR3 is 14 amino acids long. CDR1 and CDR2 from the germline V gene are SEHNR and FQNEAQ (reference sequence). The CDR3 region is CASSPTRQHGTQYF. The DNA for the CDR3 is TGTGCCAGCAGCCCTACCCGACAGCACGGTACGCAGTATTTT.

This clonotype was seen many times. CDR3 in amino acids: CSVDTGLNEQFF. CDR3 in DNA: TGCAGCGTTGATACAGGGTTAAATGAGCAGTTCTTC. The rearrangement joins TRBV29-1 to TRBJ2-1; a possible D gene is TRBD1 (6 bases). The CDR3 extends over 12 amino acids. V gave up 3 bases and J gave up 7 bases, with 10 bases separating them. Germline lookup yields CDR1 SQVTM and CDR2 ANQGSEA.

This clonotype was seen a handful of times. The chain has TRBV3-1 and TRBJ2-7, with 7 bases fitting TRBD1. With 8 bases clipped from V and 2 bases from J, the junction kept 6 bases outside the gene matches. Germline V gene data show CDR1 as LGHDT and CDR2 as YNNKEL (reference sequence). The CDR3 sequence is 13 residues long. CDR3 in DNA: TGTGCCAGCTCAGGGGGTTATACCTACGAGCAGTACTTC. Its protein product is CASSGGYTYEQYF.

The chain's CDR3 is CASSPSRDRAFYGYTF. The CDR3 DNA sequence: TGTGCCAGCAGTCCTAGCCGGGACAGGGCGTTCTATGGCTACACCTTC. The rearrangement joins TRBV27 to TRBJ1-2; 9 bases line up with TRBD1. Germline V CDR1 and CDR2: MNHEY, SMNVEV (reference sequence). This CDR3 has 16 amino acids. V was clipped by 5 bases and J by 4 bases; unmatched bases: 11.

This clonotype has ten or more counts. The rearrangement joins TRBV7-2 to TRBJ1-1; D possibly corresponds to TRBD1 (5 bases). In germline, CDR1 is SGHTA, CDR2 FQGNSA. The CDR3 is made up of 13 amino acids. Trimming stripped 5 bases from V and 11 bases from J, with 18 bases between. This chain's CDR3 is CASSLGVQGAAFF. In nucleotides, the CDR3 is TGTGCCAGCAGCCTGGGGGTCCAGGGCGCGGCTTTCTTT.